This T cell receptor beta chain was recovered during a study of early T cells in non-severe SARS-CoV-2 infection. Study background: Investigators sequenced bulk RNA drawn from unsorted whole blood, and chains remained unpaired. Study-wide points: Lookups in VDJdb leaned toward anti-spike CD8 responses and missed private and CD4 specificities.

This clonotype was detected ten times or more. Its antigen is as yet unknown. Unique molecular identifiers were affixed to single, distinct cDNA molecules. Each CDR3 protein is one row after TCRdb ran MiXCR on the 5' RACE reads. Here the sample spans more than 20,000 distinct CDR3 sequences, just under 4.5% being singletons. Trimming took off 5 bases at V and 5 bases at J, with 13 bases between the two ends. This CDR3 has 14 amino acids. Germline CDR1 is SGHAT and CDR2 is FQNNGV. This rearrangement joins TRBV11-2 to TRBJ2-1; D may be TRBD1 or TRBD2 (5 bases each). The sequenced sample consisted of whole blood. This receptor was identified in an adult who was a healthcare worker with PCR-confirmed SARS-CoV-2 infection or an uninfected control (not recorded which). CDR3 protein: CASSPGTANNEQFF. Here the CDR3 DNA reads TGTGCCAGCAGCCCGGGGACCGCAAACAATGAGCAGTTCTTC.